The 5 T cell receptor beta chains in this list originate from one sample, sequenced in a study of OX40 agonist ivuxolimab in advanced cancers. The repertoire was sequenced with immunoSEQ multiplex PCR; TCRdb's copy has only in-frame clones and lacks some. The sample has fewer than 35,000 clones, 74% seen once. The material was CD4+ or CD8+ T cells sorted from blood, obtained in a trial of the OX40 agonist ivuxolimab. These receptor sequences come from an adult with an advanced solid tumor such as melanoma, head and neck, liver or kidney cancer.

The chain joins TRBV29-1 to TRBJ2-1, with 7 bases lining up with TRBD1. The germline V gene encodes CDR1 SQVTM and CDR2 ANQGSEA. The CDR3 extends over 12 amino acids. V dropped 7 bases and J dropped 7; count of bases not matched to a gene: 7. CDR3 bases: TGCAGCGAAACAGAACAGGGGAATGAGCAGTTCTTC. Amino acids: CSETEQGNEQFF.

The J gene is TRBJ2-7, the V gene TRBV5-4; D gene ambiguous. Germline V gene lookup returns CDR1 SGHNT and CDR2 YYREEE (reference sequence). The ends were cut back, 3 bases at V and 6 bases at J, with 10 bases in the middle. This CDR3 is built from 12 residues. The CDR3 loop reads CASSSTVSEQYF. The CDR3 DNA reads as TGTGCCAGCAGCTCAACGGTTAGCGAGCAGTACTTC.

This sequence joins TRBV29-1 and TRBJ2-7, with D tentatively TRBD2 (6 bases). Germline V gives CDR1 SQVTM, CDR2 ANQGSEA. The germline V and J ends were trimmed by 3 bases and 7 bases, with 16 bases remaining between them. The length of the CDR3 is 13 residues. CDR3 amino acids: CSVENEAGSEQYF. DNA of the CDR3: TGCAGCGTTGAGAACGAGGCGGGGAGTGAGCAGTACTTC.

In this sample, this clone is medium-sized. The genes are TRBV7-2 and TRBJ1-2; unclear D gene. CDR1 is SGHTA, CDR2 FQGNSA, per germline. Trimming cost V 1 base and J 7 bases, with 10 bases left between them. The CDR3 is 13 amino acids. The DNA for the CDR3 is TGTGCCAGCAGCTTAGGGGGAGTAGGTGGCTACACCTTC. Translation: CASSLGGVGGYTF.

CDR3 sequence: CASSLGQGETYGYTF. As DNA, the CDR3 is TGTGCCAGCAGCTTAGGTCAGGGAGAAACCTATGGCTACACCTTC. The chain uses TRBV7-2 and TRBJ1-2; D perhaps matches TRBD1 (5 bases). This CDR3 has 15 amino acids. Looked up from germline, CDR1 is SGHTA and CDR2 is FQGNSA. Trimming removed 1 base at V and 4 bases at J, with 13 bases between.